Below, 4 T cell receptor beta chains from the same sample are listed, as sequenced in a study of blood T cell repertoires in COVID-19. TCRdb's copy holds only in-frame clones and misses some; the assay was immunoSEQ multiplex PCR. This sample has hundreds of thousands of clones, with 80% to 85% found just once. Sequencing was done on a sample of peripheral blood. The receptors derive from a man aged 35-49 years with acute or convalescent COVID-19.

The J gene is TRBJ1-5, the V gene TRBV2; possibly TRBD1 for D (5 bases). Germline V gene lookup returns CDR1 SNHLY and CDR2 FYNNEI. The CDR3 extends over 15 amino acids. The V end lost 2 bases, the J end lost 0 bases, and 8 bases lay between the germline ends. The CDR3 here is CASSEPGYSNQPQHF. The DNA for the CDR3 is TGTGCCAGCAGTGAACCAGGGTATAGCAATCAGCCCCAGCATTTT. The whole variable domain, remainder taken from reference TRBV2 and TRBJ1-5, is EPEVTQTPSHQVTQMGQEVILRCVPISNHLYFYWYRQILGQKVEFLVSFYNNEISEKSEIFDDQFSVERPDGSNFTLKIRSTKLEDSAMYFCASSEPGYSNQPQHFGDGTRLSIL.

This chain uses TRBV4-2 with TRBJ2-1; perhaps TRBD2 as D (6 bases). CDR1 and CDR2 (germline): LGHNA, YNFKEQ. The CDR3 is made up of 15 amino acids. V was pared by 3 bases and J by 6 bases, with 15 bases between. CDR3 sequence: CASSQLASAVNEQFF. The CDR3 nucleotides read TGTGCCAGCAGCCAGCTAGCGAGCGCCGTCAATGAGCAGTTCTTC.

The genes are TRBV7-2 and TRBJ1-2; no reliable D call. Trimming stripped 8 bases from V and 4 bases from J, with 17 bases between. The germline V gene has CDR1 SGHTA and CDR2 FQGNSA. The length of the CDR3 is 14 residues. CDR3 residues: CASGNRAGIYGYTF. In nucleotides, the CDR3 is TGTGCCAGCGGTAATCGGGCGGGTATCTATGGCTACACCTTC.

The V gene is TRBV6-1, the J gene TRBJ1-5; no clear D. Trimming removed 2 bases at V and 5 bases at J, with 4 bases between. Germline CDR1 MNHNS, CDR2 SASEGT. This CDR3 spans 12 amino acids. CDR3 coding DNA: TGTGCCAGCAGTGAATTAGATCAGCCCCAGCATTTT. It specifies CASSELDQPQHF.